This T cell receptor (beta chain) was observed in a study of shared T cell receptors in the human thymus. Some clones are missing from TCRdb's copy, which holds only in-frame ones; the method was immunoSEQ multiplex PCR. The sample holds 700,000 to 750,000 clones, approximately 85% seen once. Germline loops: CDR1 SGHRS, CDR2 YFSETQ. This CDR3 is built from 14 residues. V shed 3 bases and J 2 bases; nucleotides not matched to a gene: 5. The same sample was also studied in work on human thymus T cells. That publication notes: Resected material from corrective heart surgery provided the thymus tissue analysed. V and J genes seemed to be used with bias in thymic and blood repertoires.

The chain employs TRBV5-1 and TRBJ2-7, with 7 positions matching TRBD1. The sample comprised thymocytes. The sequence came from a girl under three years old with a congenital heart defect. CDR3 in DNA: TGCGCCAGCAGCTGGGGGACAGAAACCTACGAGCAGTACTTC. Protein: CASSWGTETYEQYF.